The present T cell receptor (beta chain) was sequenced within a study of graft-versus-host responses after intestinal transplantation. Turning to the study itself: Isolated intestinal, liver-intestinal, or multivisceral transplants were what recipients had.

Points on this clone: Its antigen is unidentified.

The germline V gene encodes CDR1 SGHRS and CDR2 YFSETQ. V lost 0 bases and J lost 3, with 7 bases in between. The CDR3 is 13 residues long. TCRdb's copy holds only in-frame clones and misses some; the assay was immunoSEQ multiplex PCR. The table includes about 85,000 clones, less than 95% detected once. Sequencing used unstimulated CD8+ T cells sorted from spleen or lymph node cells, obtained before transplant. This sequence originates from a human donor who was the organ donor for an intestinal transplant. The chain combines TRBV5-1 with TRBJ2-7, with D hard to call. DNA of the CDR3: TGCGCCAGCAGCTTGGAGACATTCTACGAGCAGTACTTC. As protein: CASSLETFYEQYF.